Listed below are T cell receptor beta chains from one sample, sequenced in a study of tumor-infiltrating lymphocytes in localized non-small cell lung cancer. Profiled with immunoSEQ multiplex PCR; TCRdb holds only in-frame clones, not every one. The sample holds approximately 13,000 clones, around 68% seen once. Material: lung tumor tissue. These TCRs come from a human donor with non-small cell lung cancer. Each CDR3 is given with its conserved first and last residue. D genes are given only for firm matches. The size of a clone is reported for some rows only, either as once, few or many, or as a class for expanded clones.

d_gene: NA
v_gene: TRBV5-1
abundance: few
len: 15
j_gene: TRBJ2-6
CDR3aa: CASSMDPTGANVLTF
CDR3nt: TGCGCCAGCAGCATGGACCCCACTGGGGCCAACGTCCTGACTTTC

d_gene: NA
v_gene: TRBV7-2
abundance: NA
len: 16
j_gene: TRBJ2-2
CDR3aa: CASSQIGGRNTGELFF
CDR3nt: TGTGCCAGCAGCCAGATTGGCGGTAGGAACACCGGGGAGCTGTTTTTT

d_gene: NA
v_gene: TRBV19
abundance: few
len: 15
j_gene: TRBJ1-6
CDR3aa: CASTYASSYNSPLHF
CDR3nt: TGTGCCAGTACCTATGCAAGTTCCTATAATTCACCCCTCCACTTT

d_gene: NA
v_gene: TRBV19
abundance: NA
len: 17
j_gene: TRBJ1-5
CDR3aa: CASSIDLAGTTGVPQHF
CDR3nt: TGTGCCAGTAGTATAGATCTTGCAGGGACCACCGGGGTGCCCCAGCATTTT

d_gene: NA
v_gene: TRBV29-1
abundance: few
len: 16
j_gene: TRBJ2-1
CDR3aa: CSVEDPDRSSYNEQFF
CDR3nt: TGCAGCGTTGAAGATCCCGACAGGAGCTCCTACAATGAGCAGTTCTTC

d_gene: TRBD1
v_gene: TRBV7-9
abundance: NA
len: 16
j_gene: TRBJ1-2
CDR3aa: CASSLVSGTGYYGYTF
CDR3nt: TGTGCCAGCAGCTTAGTCTCTGGGACAGGATACTATGGCTACACCTTC

d_gene: TRBD1
v_gene: TRBV11-1
abundance: NA
len: 16
j_gene: TRBJ2-1
CDR3aa: CASSLKTGGFGNEQFF
CDR3nt: TGTGCCAGCAGCTTAAAGACAGGGGGTTTTGGCAATGAGCAGTTCTTC

d_gene: NA
v_gene: TRBV19
abundance: NA
len: 14
j_gene: TRBJ1-1
CDR3aa: CASAPRGRLTEAFF
CDR3nt: TGTGCCAGTGCGCCGCGGGGTCGACTGACTGAAGCTTTCTTT

d_gene: NA
v_gene: TRBV12-5
abundance: NA
len: 14
j_gene: TRBJ1-4
CDR3aa: CASGFRPGNEKLFF
CDR3nt: TGTGCTAGTGGTTTCCGCCCGGGTAATGAAAAACTGTTTTTT

d_gene: NA
v_gene: TRBV2
abundance: once
len: 11
j_gene: TRBJ2-7
CDR3aa: CASSEEYEQYF
CDR3nt: TGTGCCAGCAGTGAGGAATACGAGCAGTACTTC

d_gene: TRBD1
v_gene: TRBV7-3
abundance: few
len: 13
j_gene: TRBJ1-2
CDR3aa: CASSFQTGVGYTF
CDR3nt: TGTGCCAGCAGCTTCCAGACAGGGGTCGGCTACACCTTC

d_gene: TRBD2
v_gene: TRBV16
abundance: NA
len: 16
j_gene: TRBJ2-1
CDR3aa: CASSQSRSGSGHEQFF
CDR3nt: TGTGCCAGCAGCCAATCGAGGAGCGGGAGTGGGCATGAGCAGTTCTTC

d_gene: TRBD1
v_gene: TRBV6-5
abundance: NA
len: 15
j_gene: TRBJ2-5
CDR3aa: CASSGSGTGEETQYF
CDR3nt: TGTGCCAGCAGTGGCTCCGGGACAGGGGAAGAGACCCAGTACTTC

d_gene: NA
v_gene: TRBV29-1
abundance: NA
len: 14
j_gene: TRBJ2-5
CDR3aa: CSVGLTGRQETQYF
CDR3nt: TGCAGCGTTGGATTGACAGGGAGGCAAGAGACCCAGTACTTC

d_gene: TRBD1
v_gene: TRBV5-1
abundance: NA
len: 15
j_gene: TRBJ2-1
CDR3aa: CASSLLGQGYNEQFF
CDR3nt: TGCGCCAGCAGCTTGTTGGGACAGGGATACAATGAGCAGTTCTTC

d_gene: NA
v_gene: TRBV4-3
abundance: NA
len: 15
j_gene: TRBJ2-1
CDR3aa: CASSLRYVPGDEQFF
CDR3nt: TGCGCCAGCAGCTTACGCTACGTCCCAGGAGATGAGCAGTTCTTC

d_gene: NA
v_gene: TRBV10-1
abundance: few
len: 13
j_gene: TRBJ2-3
CDR3aa: CASKGGNTDTQYF
CDR3nt: TGCGCCAGCAAAGGGGGTAACACAGATACGCAGTATTTT

d_gene: TRBD1
v_gene: TRBV5-1
abundance: NA
len: 14
j_gene: TRBJ1-4
CDR3aa: CASSLTGGGEKLFF
CDR3nt: TGCGCCAGCAGCTTGACAGGGGGTGGTGAAAAACTGTTTTTT

d_gene: NA
v_gene: TRBV6-5
abundance: NA
len: 12
j_gene: TRBJ2-3
CDR3aa: CASRDQSDTQYF
CDR3nt: TGTGCCAGCAGGGATCAGTCAGATACGCAGTATTTT

d_gene: TRBD1
v_gene: TRBV30
abundance: NA
len: 13
j_gene: TRBJ1-5
CDR3aa: CAWSLGGDQPQHF
CDR3nt: TGTGCCTGGAGCCTAGGGGGCGATCAGCCCCAGCATTTT

d_gene: NA
v_gene: TRBV27
abundance: NA
len: 14
j_gene: TRBJ1-2
CDR3aa: CASSSTQPGYGYTF
CDR3nt: TGTGCCAGCAGTTCGACCCAGCCGGGCTATGGCTACACCTTC

d_gene: TRBD1
v_gene: TRBV10-2
abundance: once
len: 16
j_gene: TRBJ1-3
CDR3aa: CASSPGTGDVGNTIYF
CDR3nt: TGCGCCAGCAGCCCCGGGACAGGAGACGTTGGAAACACCATATATTTT

d_gene: TRBD2
v_gene: TRBV2
abundance: NA
len: 15
j_gene: TRBJ2-1
CDR3aa: CASSVAGGHRSEQFF
CDR3nt: TGTGCCAGCAGCGTAGCGGGGGGGCACCGTAGTGAGCAGTTCTTC

d_gene: NA
v_gene: TRBV27
abundance: NA
len: 15
j_gene: TRBJ1-6
CDR3aa: CASRIFFRTYSPLHF
CDR3nt: TGTGCCAGCCGAATCTTCTTTCGAACCTATTCACCCCTCCACTTT

d_gene: NA
v_gene: TRBV7-8
abundance: NA
len: 15
j_gene: TRBJ1-5
CDR3aa: CASSPSGTRNQPQHF
CDR3nt: TGTGCCAGCAGCCCGTCGGGCACCCGCAATCAGCCCCAGCATTTT

d_gene: NA
v_gene: TRBV29-1
abundance: once
len: 12
j_gene: TRBJ1-2
CDR3aa: CSVRGSRYGYTF
CDR3nt: TGCAGCGTAAGGGGCAGCCGATATGGCTACACCTTC

d_gene: NA
v_gene: TRBV7-7
abundance: few
len: 13
j_gene: TRBJ2-5
CDR3aa: CASSFTGRETQYF
CDR3nt: TGTGCTAGCAGCTTTACAGGGAGAGAGACCCAGTACTTC

d_gene: TRBD1
v_gene: TRBV4-2
abundance: few
len: 15
j_gene: TRBJ1-5
CDR3aa: CASSPWTGDNQPQHF
CDR3nt: TGTGCCAGCAGCCCATGGACAGGGGACAATCAGCCCCAGCATTTT

d_gene: NA
v_gene: TRBV7-6
abundance: few
len: 11
j_gene: TRBJ2-1
CDR3aa: CASSAYNEQFF
CDR3nt: TGTGCCAGCAGCGCCTACAATGAGCAGTTCTTC

d_gene: NA
v_gene: TRBV27
abundance: NA
len: 15
j_gene: TRBJ2-7
CDR3aa: CASSPRADYPYEQYF
CDR3nt: TGTGCCAGCAGTCCGAGGGCGGACTACCCCTACGAGCAGTACTTC

d_gene: NA
v_gene: TRBV4-2
abundance: NA
len: 12
j_gene: TRBJ1-3
CDR3aa: CASSFSGNTIYF
CDR3nt: TGTGCCAGCAGCTTCTCTGGAAACACCATATATTTT

d_gene: NA
v_gene: TRBV5-5
abundance: NA
len: 15
j_gene: TRBJ1-2
CDR3aa: CASSRSELLNYGYTF
CDR3nt: TGTGCCAGCAGCCGGTCTGAACTGCTTAACTATGGCTACACCTTC

d_gene: NA
v_gene: TRBV5-5
abundance: once
len: 15
j_gene: TRBJ1-1
CDR3aa: CASSLFGGSGTEAFF
CDR3nt: TGTGCCAGCAGCTTGTTCGGCGGCAGTGGGACTGAAGCTTTCTTT

d_gene: TRBD1
v_gene: TRBV5-8
abundance: few
len: 15
j_gene: TRBJ2-2
CDR3aa: CASSPGQQNTGELFF
CDR3nt: TGTGCCAGCAGCCCGGGACAGCAGAACACCGGGGAGCTGTTTTTT

d_gene: NA
v_gene: TRBV11-2
abundance: NA
len: 15
j_gene: TRBJ2-1
CDR3aa: CASSPRERLYNEQFF
CDR3nt: TGTGCCAGCAGCCCCCGGGAGCGCCTTTACAATGAGCAGTTCTTC

d_gene: NA
v_gene: TRBV7-9
abundance: NA
len: 13
j_gene: TRBJ1-1
CDR3aa: CAPTNPWNTEAFF
CDR3nt: TGTGCCCCGACTAATCCGTGGAACACTGAAGCTTTCTTT

d_gene: NA
v_gene: TRBV7-3
abundance: NA
len: 15
j_gene: TRBJ1-1
CDR3aa: CASSLNQGHVTEAFF
CDR3nt: TGTGCCAGCAGCCTGAACCAGGGTCACGTAACTGAAGCTTTCTTT

d_gene: TRBD1
v_gene: TRBV2
abundance: NA
len: 13
j_gene: TRBJ1-2
CDR3aa: CASRGTGDYGYTF
CDR3nt: TGTGCCAGCAGAGGGACAGGGGACTATGGCTACACCTTC

d_gene: TRBD1
v_gene: TRBV10-3
abundance: NA
len: 15
j_gene: TRBJ1-5
CDR3aa: CAISESQGGNQPQHF
CDR3nt: TGTGCCATCAGTGAGTCGCAGGGGGGCAATCAGCCCCAGCATTTT

d_gene: TRBD1
v_gene: TRBV7-9
abundance: NA
len: 14
j_gene: TRBJ1-4
CDR3aa: CASRIGTGDEKLFF
CDR3nt: TGTGCCAGCAGGATAGGGACAGGGGATGAAAAACTGTTTTTT

d_gene: NA
v_gene: TRBV10-3
abundance: few
len: 14
j_gene: TRBJ1-5
CDR3aa: CAISAQGRNQPQHF
CDR3nt: TGTGCCATCAGTGCCCAGGGGCGCAATCAGCCCCAGCATTTT

d_gene: NA
v_gene: TRBV30
abundance: NA
len: 11
j_gene: TRBJ2-1
CDR3aa: CAWTSYNKQFF
CDR3nt: TGTGCCTGGACCAGCTATAATAAGCAGTTCTTC

d_gene: NA
v_gene: TRBV2
abundance: few
len: 12
j_gene: TRBJ2-1
CDR3aa: CASSAEGRRQFF
CDR3nt: TGTGCCAGCAGTGCGGAGGGGCGGCGGCAGTTCTTC

d_gene: NA
v_gene: TRBV4-1
abundance: few
len: 15
j_gene: TRBJ2-5
CDR3aa: CASSQAVSSLETQYF
CDR3nt: TGCGCCAGCAGCCAAGCCGTGTCGTCTCTAGAGACCCAGTACTTC

d_gene: NA
v_gene: TRBV18
abundance: NA
len: 13
j_gene: TRBJ1-5
CDR3aa: CASSLTGNQPQHF
CDR3nt: TGTGCCAGCTCACTAACAGGGAATCAGCCCCAGCATTTT

d_gene: NA
v_gene: TRBV4-3
abundance: NA
len: 13
j_gene: TRBJ1-2
CDR3aa: CASSRSGEDGYTF
CDR3nt: TGCGCCAGCAGCCGAAGTGGGGAGGATGGCTACACCTTC

d_gene: NA
v_gene: TRBV6-5
abundance: NA
len: 13
j_gene: TRBJ1-1
CDR3aa: CASSLHGNTEAFF
CDR3nt: TGTGCCAGCAGCCTCCATGGGAACACTGAAGCTTTCTTT

d_gene: NA
v_gene: TRBV27
abundance: NA
len: 15
j_gene: TRBJ2-2
CDR3aa: CASSPLTRFTGELFF
CDR3nt: TGTGCCAGCAGTCCCTTGACTCGGTTCACCGGGGAGCTGTTTTTT

d_gene: TRBD2
v_gene: TRBV7-3
abundance: few
len: 15
j_gene: TRBJ2-3
CDR3aa: CASSRTSGGEDTQYF
CDR3nt: TGTGCCAGCAGCCGGACTAGCGGGGGGGAAGATACGCAGTATTTT

d_gene: NA
v_gene: TRBV6-1
abundance: NA
len: 14
j_gene: TRBJ2-7
CDR3aa: CASTGTRGGYEQYF
CDR3nt: TGTGCCAGCACCGGAACGAGGGGCGGGTACGAGCAGTACTTC

d_gene: NA
v_gene: TRBV7-9
abundance: NA
len: 14
j_gene: TRBJ1-4
CDR3aa: CASSSTTRNEKLFF
CDR3nt: TGTGCCAGCAGCTCGACAACCCGGAATGAAAAACTGTTTTTT

d_gene: TRBD1
v_gene: TRBV7-2
abundance: NA
len: 16
j_gene: TRBJ2-7
CDR3aa: CASSQWTGPSSYEQYF
CDR3nt: TGTGCCAGCAGCCAGTGGACAGGCCCTAGCTCCTACGAGCAGTACTTC

d_gene: NA
v_gene: TRBV30
abundance: NA
len: 14
j_gene: TRBJ1-6
CDR3aa: CAWRGLPEASPLHF
CDR3nt: TGTGCCTGGAGGGGACTCCCTGAGGCTTCACCCCTCCACTTT

d_gene: NA
v_gene: TRBV7-9
abundance: NA
len: 13
j_gene: TRBJ2-7
CDR3aa: CASSPGVSNEQYF
CDR3nt: TGTGCCAGCAGCCCTGGTGTTAGCAACGAGCAGTACTTC

d_gene: NA
v_gene: TRBV5-4
abundance: NA
len: 11
j_gene: TRBJ2-5
CDR3aa: CASSLSKTQYF
CDR3nt: TGTGCCAGCAGCTTGAGTAAGACCCAGTACTTC

d_gene: NA
v_gene: TRBV5-4
abundance: NA
len: 16
j_gene: TRBJ1-2
CDR3aa: CASSLDRGLRAYGYTF
CDR3nt: TGTGCCAGCAGCTTGGACAGAGGATTGAGAGCGTATGGCTACACCTTC

d_gene: NA
v_gene: TRBV30
abundance: NA
len: 15
j_gene: TRBJ1-1
CDR3aa: CAWQANREFYTEAFF
CDR3nt: TGTGCCTGGCAAGCTAACAGGGAGTTCTACACTGAAGCTTTCTTT

d_gene: NA
v_gene: TRBV10-2
abundance: NA
len: 15
j_gene: TRBJ2-1
CDR3aa: CASTFEGISYNEQFF
CDR3nt: TGCGCCAGCACCTTTGAAGGGATCTCCTACAATGAGCAGTTCTTC

d_gene: NA
v_gene: TRBV7-2
abundance: NA
len: 11
j_gene: TRBJ2-5
CDR3aa: CASSLVETQYF
CDR3nt: TGTGCCAGCAGCTTAGTAGAGACCCAGTACTTC